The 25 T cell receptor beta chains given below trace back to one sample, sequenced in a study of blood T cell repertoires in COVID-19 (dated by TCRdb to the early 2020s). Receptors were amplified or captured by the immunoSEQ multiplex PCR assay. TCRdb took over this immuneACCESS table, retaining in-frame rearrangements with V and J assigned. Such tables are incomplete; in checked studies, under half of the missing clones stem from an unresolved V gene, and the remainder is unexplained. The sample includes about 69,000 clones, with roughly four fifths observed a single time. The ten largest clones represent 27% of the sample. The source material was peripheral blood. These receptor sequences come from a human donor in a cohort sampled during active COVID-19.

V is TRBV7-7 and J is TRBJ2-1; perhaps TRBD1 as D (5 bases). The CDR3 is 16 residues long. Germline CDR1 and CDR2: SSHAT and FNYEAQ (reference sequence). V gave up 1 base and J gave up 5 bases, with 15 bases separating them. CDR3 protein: CASSLELGRINNEQFF. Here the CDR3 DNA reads TGTGCCAGCAGCTTAGAGCTGGGGCGGATTAACAATGAGCAGTTCTTC.

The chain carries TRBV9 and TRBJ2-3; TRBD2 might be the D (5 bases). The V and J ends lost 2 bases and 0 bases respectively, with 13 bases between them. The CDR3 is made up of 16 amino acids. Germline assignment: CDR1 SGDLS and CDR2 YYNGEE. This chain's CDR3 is CASSVLSGTSTDTQYF. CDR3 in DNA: TGTGCCAGCAGCGTCCTCTCGGGAACTAGCACAGATACGCAGTATTTT.

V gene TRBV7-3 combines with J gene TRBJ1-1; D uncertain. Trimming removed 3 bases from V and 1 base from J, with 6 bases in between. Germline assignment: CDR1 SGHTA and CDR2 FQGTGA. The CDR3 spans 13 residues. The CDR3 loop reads CASSFGGNTEAFF. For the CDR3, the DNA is TGTGCCAGCAGCTTCGGCGGGAACACTGAAGCTTTCTTT.

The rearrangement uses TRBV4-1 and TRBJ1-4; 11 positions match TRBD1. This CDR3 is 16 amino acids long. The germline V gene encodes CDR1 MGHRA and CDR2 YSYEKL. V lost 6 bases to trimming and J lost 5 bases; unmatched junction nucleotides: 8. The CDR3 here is CASSSPGQGGNEKLFF. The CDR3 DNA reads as TGCGCCAGCAGTTCACCGGGACAGGGGGGGAATGAAAAACTGTTTTTT.

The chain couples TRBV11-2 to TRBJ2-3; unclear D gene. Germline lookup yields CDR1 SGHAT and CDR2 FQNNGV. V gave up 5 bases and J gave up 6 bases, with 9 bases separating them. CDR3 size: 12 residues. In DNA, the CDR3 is TGTGCCAGCAGCCCCCCCCCGGATACGCAGTATTTT. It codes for CASSPPPDTQYF.

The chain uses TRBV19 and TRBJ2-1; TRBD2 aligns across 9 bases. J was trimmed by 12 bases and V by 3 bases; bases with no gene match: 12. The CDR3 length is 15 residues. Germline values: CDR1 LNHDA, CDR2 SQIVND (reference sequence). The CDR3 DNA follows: TGTGCCAGTAGTATCGGCGGGACTAGCACTCTCAGGCAGTTCTTC. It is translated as CASSIGGTSTLRQFF. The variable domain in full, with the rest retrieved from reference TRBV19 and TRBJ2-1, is DGGITQSPKYLFRKEGQNVTLSCEQNLNHDAMYWYRQDPGQGLRLIYYSQIVNDFQKGDIAEGYSVSREKKESFPLTVTSAQKNPTAFYLCASSIGGTSTLRQFFGPGTRLTVL.

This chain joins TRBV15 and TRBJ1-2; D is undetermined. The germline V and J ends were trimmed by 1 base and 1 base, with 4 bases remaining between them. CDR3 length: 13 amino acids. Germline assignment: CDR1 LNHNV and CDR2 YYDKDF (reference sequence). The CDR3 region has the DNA TGTGCCACCAGCAGAGGCGGTAACTATGGCTACACCTTC. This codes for CATSRGGNYGYTF.

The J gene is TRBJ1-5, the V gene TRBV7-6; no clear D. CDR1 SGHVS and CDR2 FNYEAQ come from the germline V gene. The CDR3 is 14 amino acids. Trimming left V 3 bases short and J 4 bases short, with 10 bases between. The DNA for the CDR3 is TGTGCCAGCAGCTTCAGCGGAGCTAATCAGCCCCAGCATTTT. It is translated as CASSFSGANQPQHF.

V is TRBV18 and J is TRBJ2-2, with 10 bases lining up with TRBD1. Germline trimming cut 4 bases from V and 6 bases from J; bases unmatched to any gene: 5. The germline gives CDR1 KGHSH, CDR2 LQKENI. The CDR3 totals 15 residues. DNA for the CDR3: TGTGCCAGCTCACTAACGACAGGGGGCGCCGGGGAGCTGTTTTTT. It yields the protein CASSLTTGGAGELFF.

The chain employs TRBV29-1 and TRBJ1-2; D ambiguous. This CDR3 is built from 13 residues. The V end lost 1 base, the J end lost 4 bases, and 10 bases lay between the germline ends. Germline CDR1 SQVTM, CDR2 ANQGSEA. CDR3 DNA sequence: TGCAGCGTTGAAGTCGGGTTAGGCTATGGCTACACCTTC. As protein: CSVEVGLGYGYTF.

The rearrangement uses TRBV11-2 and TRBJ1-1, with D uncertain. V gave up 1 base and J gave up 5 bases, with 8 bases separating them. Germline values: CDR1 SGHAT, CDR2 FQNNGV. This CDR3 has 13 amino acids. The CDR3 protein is CASSLGPRTEAFF. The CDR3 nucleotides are TGTGCCAGCAGCTTAGGGCCGAGGACTGAAGCTTTCTTT.

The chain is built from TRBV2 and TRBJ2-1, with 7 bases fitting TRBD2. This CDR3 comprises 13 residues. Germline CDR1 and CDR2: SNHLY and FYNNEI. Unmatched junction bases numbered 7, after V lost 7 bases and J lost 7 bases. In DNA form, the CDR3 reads TGTGCCAGCATAACCAGCGGGGCAAATGAGCAGTTCTTC. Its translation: CASITSGANEQFF.

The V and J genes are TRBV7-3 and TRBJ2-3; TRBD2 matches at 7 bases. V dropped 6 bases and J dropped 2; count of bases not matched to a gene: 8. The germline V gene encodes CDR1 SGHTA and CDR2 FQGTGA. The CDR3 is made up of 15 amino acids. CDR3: CASSQGGAFTDTQYF. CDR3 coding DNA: TGTGCCAGCAGTCAGGGAGGGGCCTTCACAGATACGCAGTATTTT.

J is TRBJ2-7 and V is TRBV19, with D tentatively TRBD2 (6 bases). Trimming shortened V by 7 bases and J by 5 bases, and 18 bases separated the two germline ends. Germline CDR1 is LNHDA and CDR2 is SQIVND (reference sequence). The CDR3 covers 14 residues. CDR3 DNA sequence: TGTGCCAGTACCCCGGGAGTGGGTGGCCACGAGCAGTACTTC. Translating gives CASTPGVGGHEQYF.

CDR3 nucleotides: TGCGCCAGCAGCTTACCGACAGGGAGGTTCACAGATACGCAGTATTTT. Its translation: CASSLPTGRFTDTQYF. J is TRBJ2-3 and V is TRBV5-1, with D possibly TRBD1 on 7 matching bases. Per the germline V gene, CDR1 is SGHRS and CDR2 is YFSETQ. V was shortened by 2 bases and J by 2 bases, with 15 bases between the two germline ends. This CDR3 contains 16 residues.

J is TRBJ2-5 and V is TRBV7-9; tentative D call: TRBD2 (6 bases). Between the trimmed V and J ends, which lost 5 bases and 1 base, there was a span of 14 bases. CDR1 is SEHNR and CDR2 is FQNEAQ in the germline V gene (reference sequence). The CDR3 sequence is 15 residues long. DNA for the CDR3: TGTGCCAGCAGCCCTCTCGGGGGAACCCAAGAGACCCAGTACTTC. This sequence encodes CASSPLGGTQETQYF.

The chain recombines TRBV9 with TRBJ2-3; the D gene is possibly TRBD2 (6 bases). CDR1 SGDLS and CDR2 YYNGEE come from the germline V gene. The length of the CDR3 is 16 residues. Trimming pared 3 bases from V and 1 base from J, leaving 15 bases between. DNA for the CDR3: TGTGCCAGCAGCGCTCTCGGGGGTCGGGGCACAGATACGCAGTATTTT. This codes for CASSALGGRGTDTQYF.

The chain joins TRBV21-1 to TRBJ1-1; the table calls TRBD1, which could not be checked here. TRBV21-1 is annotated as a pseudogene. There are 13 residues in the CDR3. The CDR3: CASSRPQNTEAFF. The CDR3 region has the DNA TGTGCCAGCAGCAGGCCACAGAACACTGAAGCTTTCTTT.

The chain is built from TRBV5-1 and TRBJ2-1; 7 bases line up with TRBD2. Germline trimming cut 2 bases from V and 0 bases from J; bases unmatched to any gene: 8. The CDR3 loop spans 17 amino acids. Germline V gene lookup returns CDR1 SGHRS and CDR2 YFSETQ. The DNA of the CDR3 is TGCGCCAGCAGCTTTGGGGTAGCGGGCCCCTCCTACAATGAGCAGTTCTTC. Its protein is CASSFGVAGPSYNEQFF.

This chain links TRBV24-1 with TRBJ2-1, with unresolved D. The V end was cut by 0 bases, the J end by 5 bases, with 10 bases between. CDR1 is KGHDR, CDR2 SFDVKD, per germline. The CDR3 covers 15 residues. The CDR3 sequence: CATSDLNSFDNEQFF. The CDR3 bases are TGTGCCACCAGTGATTTGAACAGTTTTGACAATGAGCAGTTCTTC.

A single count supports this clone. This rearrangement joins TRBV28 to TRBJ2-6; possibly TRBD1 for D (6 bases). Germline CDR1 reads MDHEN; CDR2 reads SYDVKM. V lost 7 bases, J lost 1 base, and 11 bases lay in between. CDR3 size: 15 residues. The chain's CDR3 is CASTHTGSGANVLTF. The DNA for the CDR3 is TGTGCCAGCACCCATACAGGGTCTGGGGCCAACGTCCTGACTTTC.

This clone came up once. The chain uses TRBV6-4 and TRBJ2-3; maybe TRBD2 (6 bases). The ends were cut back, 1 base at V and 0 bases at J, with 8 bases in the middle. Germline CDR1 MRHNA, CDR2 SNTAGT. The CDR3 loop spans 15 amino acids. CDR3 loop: CASSDFGLSTDTQYF. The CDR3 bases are TGTGCCAGCAGTGACTTTGGACTAAGCACAGATACGCAGTATTTT.

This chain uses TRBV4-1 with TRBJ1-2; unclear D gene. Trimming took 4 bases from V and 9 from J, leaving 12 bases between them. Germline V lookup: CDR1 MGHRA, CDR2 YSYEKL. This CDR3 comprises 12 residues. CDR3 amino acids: CASSPDEGRYTF. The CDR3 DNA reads TGCGCCAGCAGCCCAGACGAGGGTCGCTACACCTTC.

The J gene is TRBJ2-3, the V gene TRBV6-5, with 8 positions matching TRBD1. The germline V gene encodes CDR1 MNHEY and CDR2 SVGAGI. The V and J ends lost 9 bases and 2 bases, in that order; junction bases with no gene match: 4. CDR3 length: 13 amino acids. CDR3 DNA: TGTGCCAGTCGGGACAGGCCCACAGATACGCAGTATTTT. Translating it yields CASRDRPTDTQYF.

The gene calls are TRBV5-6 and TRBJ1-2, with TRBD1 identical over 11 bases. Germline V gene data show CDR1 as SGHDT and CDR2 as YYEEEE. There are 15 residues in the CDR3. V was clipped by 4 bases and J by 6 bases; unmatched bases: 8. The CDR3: CASSNRDRGLDGYTF. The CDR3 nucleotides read TGTGCCAGCAGCAACCGGGACAGGGGGTTGGATGGCTACACCTTC. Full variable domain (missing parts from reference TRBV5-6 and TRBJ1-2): DAGVTQSPTHLIKTRGQQVTLRCSPKSGHDTVSWYQQALGQGPQFIFQYYEEEERQRGNFPDRFSGHQFPNYSSELNVNALLLGDSALYLCASSNRDRGLDGYTFGSGTRLTVV.